This T cell receptor (beta chain) was captured by sequencing in a study of radiation and T cells in renal cell carcinoma. Sequencing used immunoSEQ multiplex PCR; TCRdb keeps in-frame clones, though not all of them. The table lists 140,000 or so clones, 70% to 90% of them singletons. J lost 0 bases, V lost 5 bases, and 6 bases had no gene match. The germline gives CDR1 SEHNR, CDR2 FQNEAQ (reference sequence). This CDR3 contains 17 residues. The time point was: baseline pretreatment blood. Described treatment: 15 Gy SBRT to primary tumor, nephrectomy 4 weeks later. Sequencing was performed on blood, taken from a patient whose treatment included radiotherapy and nephrectomy. The gene calls are TRBV7-9 and TRBJ1-6; 8 nucleotides align to TRBD1. The TCR comes from a woman aged 50 to 60 with renal cell carcinoma. In DNA form, the CDR3 reads TGTGCCAGCAGCCCTAGACAGGGGAGCTCCTATAATTCACCCCTCCACTTT. This encodes CASSPRQGSSYNSPLHF.